The present TCR beta chain was sequenced within a study of monozygotic twins with inflammatory bowel disease. Broader study findings: The study supported no single strong signal or clonotype linked to IBD. None of the different T cell subtypes could be distinguished from one another.

TCRdb reanalyzed the 5' RACE reads and collapses them to one entry per CDR3 protein, without DNA. This sample's clone table lists 330,000 or so distinct CDR3 sequences. The CDR3 sequence is 14 residues long. CDR1 DFQATT and CDR2 SNEGSKA come from the germline V gene (reference sequence). Points on this clonotype: The antigen is not known.

The material sequenced was blood. V usage is TRBV20-1 and J usage is TRBJ2-7; no DNA is available, so the TRBD2 call from TCRdb remains unchecked. This sequence was found in a human donor with ulcerative colitis or Crohn's disease, or a healthy co-twin of an affected twin (not recorded which). CDR3 in amino acids: CSAAPVGALYEQYF.